The present TCR beta chain was sequenced within a study of blood T cell repertoires in COVID-19. Clones were read by immunoSEQ multiplex PCR, and TCRdb kept only the in-frame ones, dropping some. The sample includes about 240,000 clones, 86% seen only once; the top ten take about 3.1%. The clonotype was recovered from a woman in her twenties or thirties who had recovered from COVID-19. The sample taken for sequencing was peripheral blood.

The DNA for the CDR3 is TGTGCCACTACGGGAGGGGAAATGTACGAGCAGTACTTC. This encodes CATTGGEMYEQYF. The chain links TRBV18 to TRBJ2-7, with 8 nucleotides matching TRBD2. The CDR3 spans 13 residues. CDR1 and CDR2 (germline): KGHSH, LQKENI. V shed 10 bases and J 4 bases; nucleotides not matched to a gene: 9.